This T cell receptor (beta chain) was captured by sequencing in a study of identical twins. TCRdb independently ran MiXCR on the 5' RACE reads; one entry per CDR3 protein. This sample has around 250,000 distinct CDR3 sequences, with about 6.7% found just once. This clonotype appeared many times. In addition, the sample was reused for a study of T cells expressing NK-cell markers. That work contributes: The study drew TCR beta repertoires from sorted CD3+CD56+NKG2C+, CD3+CD56+NKG2C- and CD3+CD56-NKG2C+ T cells.

The material sequenced was CD8+ T cells sorted from blood. The sequence was collected from a woman aged 18-29 years in good health.

The CDR3 bases are TGTGCCAGCAGCTTTAGGCTAGCGGGGGGTGCCTACAATGAGCAGTTCTTC. Its translation is CASSFRLAGGAYNEQFF. The rearrangement uses TRBV5-5 and TRBJ2-1, with 11 nucleotides matching TRBD2. This CDR3 spans 17 amino acids. The V and J ends lost 2 bases and 2 bases, in that order; junction bases with no gene match: 6. Germline lookup yields CDR1 SGHKS and CDR2 YYEKEE (reference sequence).